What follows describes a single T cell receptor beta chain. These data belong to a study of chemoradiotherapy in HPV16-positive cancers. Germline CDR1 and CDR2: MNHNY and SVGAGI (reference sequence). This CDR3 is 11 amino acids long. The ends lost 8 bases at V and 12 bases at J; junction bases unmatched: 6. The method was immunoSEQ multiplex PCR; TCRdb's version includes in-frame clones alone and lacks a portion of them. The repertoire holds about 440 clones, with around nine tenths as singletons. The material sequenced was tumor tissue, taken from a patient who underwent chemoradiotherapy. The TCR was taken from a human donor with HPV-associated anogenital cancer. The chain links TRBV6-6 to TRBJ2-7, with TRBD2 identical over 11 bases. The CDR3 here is CASSLAGEMYV. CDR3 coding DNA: TGTGCCAGCTCACTAGCGGGAGAAATGTACGTC.